This T cell receptor beta chain was obtained from a study of blood T cells in healthy people across ages. Study-wide results and caveats: Getting older went along with TCR beta diversity per million T cells dropping roughly linearly.

A remark on this clonotype: The antigen remains unidentified.

This CDR3 is 15 amino acids long. Germline V gene data show CDR1 as SQVTM and CDR2 as ANQGSEA. Germline trimming cut 5 bases from V and 2 bases from J; bases unmatched to any gene: 8. The use of a sample-barcoded 5' primer and a J-beta primer mix characterized a second PCR of roughly 6 to 11 cycles. Each cDNA molecule was tagged by a template-switch adaptor that had 12 random nucleotides. TCRdb ran MiXCR on the 5' RACE reads and lists one entry per CDR3 protein. The sample shows 500,000 to 600,000 distinct CDR3 sequences, 25% to 30% of them seen only once. Researchers isolated at least 6 million PBMCs per sample.

This chain uses TRBV29-1 with TRBJ1-1; TRBD1 aligns across 10 bases. The sequence derives from an older woman in good health. Sample: blood. The CDR3 spells CSVQDRGIGNTEAFF. CDR3 DNA sequence: TGCAGCGTTCAGGACAGGGGGATCGGAAACACTGAAGCTTTCTTT.